The rows below give T cell receptor beta chains drawn from one sample of a study of T cells in Graves' hyperthyroidism and ophthalmopathy. TCRdb redid the calling of the multiplex PCR reads with MiXCR, one entry per CDR3 protein. The profile covers some 350,000 distinct CDR3 sequences, with about 15% appearing a single time and approximately 30% taken by the ten largest. Material for sequencing was blood. The receptors were gathered from a woman aged 18-29 years with Graves' hyperthyroidism that later progressed to Graves' ophthalmopathy. CDR3s include the opening cysteine and the closing phenylalanine or tryptophan. D genes are given only for firm matches. The size entry is marked missing in some rows and otherwise reads once, few, many or a size class.

d_gene	v_gene	abundance	j_gene	CDR3nt	CDR3aa
TRBD1	TRBV15	.	TRBJ2-1	TGTGCCACCATGGGGACAGGGGGAGTATCCTACAATGAGCAGTTCTTC	CATMGTGGVSYNEQFF
.	TRBV11-2	few	TRBJ2-3	TGTGCCAGCAGCTTAGATTCCGGACTACACACAGATACGCAGTATTTT	CASSLDSGLHTDTQYF
TRBD1	TRBV6-1	many	TRBJ2-5	TGTGCCAGCAGCCCCGGGACAGGAGTTGGGTACTTC	CASSPGTGVGYF
TRBD1	TRBV30	many	TRBJ2-7	TGTGCCTGGATGTCGGGACAGGGGGCGCGAGAGCAGTACTTC	CAWMSGQGAREQYF
.	TRBV12-3/TRBV12-4	few	TRBJ2-5	TGTGCCAGCACCCTAGGGGGCCTAGCGAGCCAAGAGACCCAGTACTTC	CASTLGGLASQETQYF
.	TRBV14	.	TRBJ2-1	TGTGCCAGCAGTAGCCAGCGAGAAATGAGCTCCTACAATGAGCAGTTCTTC	CASSSQREMSSYNEQFF
.	TRBV2	many	TRBJ2-3	TGTGCCAGCAGTTCAAGACGCGACAGGATTGGTCCAGATACGCAGTATTTT	CASSSRRDRIGPDTQYF
TRBD2	TRBV5-4	.	TRBJ2-5	TGTGCCAGCAGCCACGGACTAGCGGGAGGAGAAGAGACCCAGTACTTC	CASSHGLAGGEETQYF
.	TRBV20-1	.	TRBJ2-1	TGCAGTGCTAGAGATCCCCAGACTACTAGCTCCTACAATGAGCAGTTCTTC	CSARDPQTTSSYNEQFF
TRBD1	TRBV12-3/TRBV12-4	many	TRBJ2-3	TGTGCCAGCAGCCGAAGGTTCCGGGACAGGTCCACAGATACGCAGTATTTT	CASSRRFRDRSTDTQYF
TRBD2	TRBV20-1	few	TRBJ2-5	TGCAGTGCTAACCGAGGGCTAGCGGCGCAAGAGACCCAGTACTTC	CSANRGLAAQETQYF
TRBD1	TRBV7-2	.	TRBJ2-6	TGTGCCAGCAGCTTAGTGACAGGGGGCTCTGGGGCCAACGTCCTGACTTTC	CASSLVTGGSGANVLTF
.	TRBV10-3	few	TRBJ2-2	TGTGCCATCAGTGTGACAGATTCCGGGGAGCTGTTTTTT	CAISVTDSGELFF
.	TRBV7-2	.	TRBJ2-7	TGTGCCAGCAGCTCCGCCCCCCAGTACGAGCAGTACTTC	CASSSAPQYEQYF
.	TRBV27	many	TRBJ2-1	TGTGCCAGCAGTGATATGTACGGAGTATTGCGGAATGAGCAGTTCTTC	CASSDMYGVLRNEQFF
.	TRBV3-1	.	TRBJ2-3	TGTGCCAGCAGCCAAGGGTTGTTCGAGGCGACGCAGTATTTT	CASSQGLFEATQYF
.	TRBV7-2	many	TRBJ2-5	TGTGCCAGCAGCTTGCGCGGCCCACTTGAAAGCCAAGAGACCCAGTACTTC	CASSLRGPLESQETQYF
.	TRBV19	.	TRBJ2-1	TGTGCCAGTAGTATAGCGGCCTCCTACAATGAGCAGTTCTTC	CASSIAASYNEQFF
TRBD2	TRBV18	many	TRBJ2-7	TGTGCCAGCTCATCGACTAGCGGGAGGAAATCCTACGAGCAGTACTTC	CASSSTSGRKSYEQYF
.	TRBV20-1	few	TRBJ1-2	TGCAGTGCTAGAGATTTGAGGGCTCCTCGACATGGTGGCTACACCTTC	CSARDLRAPRHGGYTF
TRBD2	TRBV10-3	few	TRBJ2-1	TGTGCCATCAGCTTCGCGGGACTAGCTGGTATTGAGCAGTTCTTC	CAISFAGLAGIEQFF
.	TRBV29-1	.	TRBJ2-7	TGCAGCGTTGAACAGGCCCCCTACGAGCAGTACTTC	CSVEQAPYEQYF
.	TRBV12-3/TRBV12-4	many	TRBJ2-7	TGTGCCAGCAGTTTAGCGTCCAGGGGAGACGAGCAGTACTTC	CASSLASRGDEQYF
TRBD1	TRBV12-3/TRBV12-4	many	TRBJ1-6	TGTGCCAGCAGTTTGGGTGGGACAGGGCTGAGCTCCTATAATTCACCCCTCCACTTT	CASSLGGTGLSSYNSPLHF
.	TRBV7-9	many	TRBJ2-3	TGTGCCAGCAGCTTCCCCCTCACAGATACGCAGTATTTT	CASSFPLTDTQYF
.	TRBV6-2/TRBV6-3	many	TRBJ2-7	TGTGCCAGCAGTTACTCGACCTTCAGTGTGAGGGGTTGGGCGGAGTTGGGATCCTACGAGCAGTACTTC	CASSYSTFSVRGWAELGSYEQYF
.	TRBV28	many	TRBJ1-1	TGTGCCAGCAGTTTATTCCCCAACACTGAAGCTTTCTTT	CASSLFPNTEAFF
.	TRBV20-1	few	TRBJ2-7	TGCAGTGCTAGTCCCGGGAACTACGAGCAGTACTTC	CSASPGNYEQYF
TRBD2	TRBV19	.	TRBJ2-7	TGTGCCAGTATGGGAGGAGCGGGAGTGCAAGGCGAGCAGTACTTC	CASMGGAGVQGEQYF
TRBD2	TRBV11-1	many	TRBJ2-5	TGTGCCAGCAGCTTCGCGGGAGGTCTCCAAGAGACCCAGTACTTC	CASSFAGGLQETQYF
.	TRBV28	.	TRBJ1-3	TGTGCCAGCAGTTTATTAGTCGGACGCTTAGGAAACACCATATATTTT	CASSLLVGRLGNTIYF
.	TRBV28	many	TRBJ2-7	TGTGCCAGCAACGAACACGGATCCTACGAGCAGTACTTC	CASNEHGSYEQYF
.	TRBV28	.	TRBJ1-2	TGTGCCAGCATCCCGAACTGGGACGGCCGGGACTATGGCTACACCTTC	CASIPNWDGRDYGYTF
.	TRBV27	few	TRBJ2-7	TGTGCCAGCAGTTTTCAGCCCGCCATAGACGAGCAGTACTTC	CASSFQPAIDEQYF
.	TRBV18	few	TRBJ2-1	TGTGCCAGCTCACCACCGGGACAAAGGATTGAGCAGTTCTTC	CASSPPGQRIEQFF
TRBD1	TRBV6-5	many	TRBJ1-5	TGTGCCAGCAGTTACGGGGGGACAGGGTCTCAGCCCCAGCATTTT	CASSYGGTGSQPQHF
TRBD2	TRBV28	many	TRBJ2-7	TGTGCCAGCATCCTTGGTGGTTCTCATAGCGGGAGCCCCTCCTACGAGCAGTACTTC	CASILGGSHSGSPSYEQYF
.	TRBV7-9	many	TRBJ2-5	TGTGCCAGCAGCTTAGTACCGGGTATCGGGGAGTTCCAAGAGACCCAGTACTTC	CASSLVPGIGEFQETQYF